Listed below are T cell receptor beta chains from one sample, sequenced in a study of metastatic and nonmetastatic thyroid tumors. TCRdb re-called the PCR reads via MiXCR. The data show 30,000 or so clones, about 30% seen once. The specimen was blood. These receptors came from a female donor with papillary thyroid cancer or a benign thyroid nodule (not recorded which). Some clones in this sample may be carry-over from other donors' samples. Both conserved end residues are trimmed from each CDR3.

V: TRBV25-1
J: TRBJ1-1
CDR3: ASRGGVWYTEAF

V: TRBV7-7
J: TRBJ2-7
CDR3: ASRKTTTKTYEQY

V: TRBV5-4
J: TRBJ2-3
CDR3: ASSLGTSGSTDTQY

V: TRBV27
J: TRBJ2-1
CDR3: ASSPRTSGRAGDEQF

V: TRBV27
J: TRBJ1-1
CDR3: ASSKDAQVMAVNTEAF

V: TRBV28
J: TRBJ2-3
CDR3: ASSFGEGTDTQY

V: TRBV29-1
J: TRBJ2-3
CDR3: SVEVASGSTDTQY

V: TRBV18
J: TRBJ1-1
CDR3: ASSPRDNRNTEAF

V: TRBV20-1
J: TRBJ2-7
CDR3: SARDPRTGDSYEQY

V: TRBV6-1
J: TRBJ1-4
CDR3: ASRSSGQGNEKLF

V: TRBV20-1
J: TRBJ2-5
CDR3: SAAGEETQY

V: TRBV7-6
J: TRBJ1-4
CDR3: ASSLSTSNEKLF

V: TRBV5-1
J: TRBJ2-7
CDR3: ASSREGQGYEQY